This T cell receptor (beta chain) was captured by sequencing in a study of T cell repertoires in cytomegalovirus infection. Background on the study: Public signatures in TCR beta pointed to CMV infection and matching HLA type. Regarding the study as a whole: Carriers of CMV plus the relevant HLA were identified by cumulative public TCR beta family frequency.

At least ten counts were recorded for this clonotype. As yet, its antigen is unknown. TCRdb reprocessed the reads via MiXCR and lists one record per CDR3 protein. This sample has hundreds of thousands of distinct CDR3 sequences, with roughly 35% found just once. The CDR3 loop spans 17 amino acids. Germline CDR1 is SGHAT and CDR2 is FQDESV (reference sequence). Trimming stripped 2 bases from V and 1 base from J, with 16 bases between. The chain recombines TRBV11-1 with TRBJ2-3; TRBD2 is a possible D gene (5 bases). The specimen was PBMCs. The sequence was collected from a human donor in good health (CMV status not recorded). Some clones in this sample may be carry-over from other donors' samples. This chain's CDR3 is CASSLFQRRARTDTQYF. CDR3 nucleotides: TGTGCCAGCAGCTTATTTCAGCGGCGGGCCCGCACAGATACGCAGTATTTT.